This T cell receptor (beta chain) was observed in a study of blood T cell repertoires in COVID-19. Across the whole study: The study drew acute and convalescent COVID-19 samples from the United States, Italy and Spain. Sources were T cells, B-cell-depleted T cells, or PBMCs; the material itself was cDNA or gDNA.

Per the authors' pipeline: Cell counts per sample came from amplifying reference gene primers. This table comes from immunoSEQ multiplex PCR, and its TCRdb copy is limited to in-frame clones, with some not included. V and J calls and clone size are those listed in that table; D and trimming were worked out from the DNA. The sample holds approximately 220,000 clones, around 84% seen once. Germline V gene sequence: CDR1 MNHEY, CDR2 SMNVEV (reference sequence). This CDR3 contains 17 residues. The V gene end was trimmed by 3 bases and the J gene end by 6 bases; junction bases not matched to a gene: 10. V usage is TRBV27 and J usage is TRBJ2-1; 11 bases are a match to TRBD2. Source material: peripheral blood. The sequence derives from a woman aged 55-70 years who had recovered from COVID-19. The CDR3 sequence: CASSLLKLAGEPNEQFF. The DNA of the CDR3 is TGTGCCAGCAGTTTGTTGAAACTAGCGGGGGAACCCAATGAGCAGTTCTTC.